The next 14 T cell receptor beta chains were all read from a single sample in a study of identical twins. TCRdb recomputed calls from the 5' RACE reads with MiXCR, one row per CDR3 protein. In the table there are about 250,000 distinct CDR3 sequences, about 8.3% of which are singletons. The same sample was also studied in work on yellow fever vaccine responses in identical twins.

Sequencing was performed on CD8+ T cells sorted from blood. All receptors come from a woman younger than 35 in good health.

This rearrangement joins TRBV4-1 to TRBJ1-1, with unresolved D. Trimming took 0 bases from V and 0 from J, leaving 11 bases between them. Germline CDR1 MGHRA, CDR2 YSYEKL. This CDR3 contains 16 residues. As DNA, the CDR3 is TGCGCCAGCAGCCAAGATCGGGCCAGCATGAACACTGAAGCTTTCTTT. Amino acids: CASSQDRASMNTEAFF.

The rearrangement joins TRBV13 to TRBJ1-2, with a tentative D call TRBD1 (5 bases). CDR1 and CDR2 (germline): PRHDT, FYEKMQ (reference sequence). The CDR3 runs to 14 residues. V shed 2 bases and J shed 1 base, with 8 bases lying between them. CDR3 loop: CASSLSGHNYGYTF. CDR3 in DNA: TGTGCCAGCAGCTTATCAGGACATAACTATGGCTACACCTTC.

This clonotype was detected ten times or more. The chain carries TRBV11-2 and TRBJ1-5; D unclear. Trimming took off 1 base at V and 4 bases at J, with 5 bases between the two ends. Germline V CDR1 and CDR2: SGHAT, FQNNGV. CDR3 length: 13 amino acids. For the CDR3, the DNA is TGTGCCAGCAGCTTAGGCCCAAATCAGCCCCAGCATTTT. Translation gives CASSLGPNQPQHF. The variable domain in full, completed from reference TRBV11-2 and TRBJ1-5, reads EAGVAQSPRYKIIEKRQSVAFWCNPISGHATLYWYQQILGQGPKLLIQFQNNGVVDDSQLPKDRFSAERLKGVDSTLKIQPAKLEDSAVYLCASSLGPNQPQHFGDGTRLSIL.

This clonotype was seen ten or more times. The V gene is TRBV4-3, the J gene TRBJ2-3, with unresolved D. Between the trimmed V and J ends, which lost 0 bases and 0 bases, there was a span of 10 bases. The CDR3 runs to 16 residues. CDR1 and CDR2 (germline): LGHNA, YSLEER. The CDR3 sequence: CASSQDRSRSTDTQYF. CDR3 nucleotide sequence: TGCGCCAGCAGCCAAGATCGGTCCCGGAGCACAGATACGCAGTATTTT.

This clonotype was seen repeatedly, ten times or more. The J gene is TRBJ2-6, the V gene TRBV5-1; D gene ambiguous. CDR3 length: 18 residues. Germline CDR1 is SGHRS and CDR2 is YFSETQ. V lost 2 bases and J 1 base, leaving 16 bases between the germline ends. CDR3 protein: CASSFKPSQQSGANVLTF. CDR3 in DNA: TGCGCCAGCAGCTTTAAGCCCTCCCAACAATCTGGGGCCAACGTCCTGACTTTC.

This clonotype has a count of ten or more. The gene calls are TRBV4-3 and TRBJ2-1, with 12 bases lining up with TRBD2. The germline V gene has CDR1 LGHNA and CDR2 YSLEER. The CDR3 runs to 16 residues. The trim removed 4 bases at V and 12 bases at J, leaving 13 bases unmatched. CDR3 in DNA: TGCGCCAGCAGCCCTTCCGTGTGGACTAGCGGGATAGGGCAGTTCTTC. It translates to CASSPSVWTSGIGQFF.

This clonotype has more than one count but fewer than ten. A read error may produce the germline difference seen at one junction end. This chain connects TRBV12-3 or TRBV12-4 to TRBJ2-3; weak D call: TRBD2 (5 bases). The CDR3 loop spans 11 amino acids. CDR3 in amino acids: CASSLSGSRNF. The CDR3, as DNA: TGTGCCAGCAGTTTGTCGGGATCCCGGAATTTT.

The rearrangement links TRBV20-1 to TRBJ2-3; 7 bases fit TRBD2. Trimming cost V 3 bases and J 0 bases; bases outside gene matches: 15. The CDR3 totals 18 residues. CDR1 DFQATT and CDR2 SNEGSKA come from the germline V gene (reference sequence). DNA for the CDR3: TGCAGTGCTAGGTCTCCAGCGGGGCGCCCGTCTAGCACAGATACGCAGTATTTT. This codes for CSARSPAGRPSSTDTQYF.

The chain links TRBV28 to TRBJ2-7, with 7 nucleotides matching TRBD1. The CDR3 has 14 amino acids. Germline-derived CDR1 and CDR2 are MDHEN and SYDVKM. With 5 bases clipped from V and 5 bases from J, the junction kept 9 bases outside the gene matches. The CDR3: CASSPPTGVHEQYF. The CDR3 bases are TGTGCCAGCAGTCCCCCAACAGGGGTCCACGAGCAGTACTTC.

This clonotype was seen only a few times. This chain connects TRBV29-1 to TRBJ1-2; no firm D call. The CDR3 spans 12 residues. The V end was cut by 1 base, the J end by 5 bases, with 8 bases between. Germline CDR1 reads SQVTM; CDR2 reads ANQGSEA. The CDR3 sequence is CSVEGRGYGYTF. The CDR3, as DNA: TGCAGCGTTGAAGGACGGGGATATGGCTACACCTTC.

CDR3 in DNA: TGTGCCAGCAGCCTAGGACTAGCGACCCTTCCCACCCATGAGCAGTTCTTC. Translated: CASSLGLATLPTHEQFF. This rearrangement joins TRBV5-5 to TRBJ2-1; 9 bases fit TRBD2. V lost 4 bases and J lost 8; bases outside the gene matches: 16. The CDR3 totals 17 residues. From germline, CDR1 is SGHKS and CDR2 YYEKEE (reference sequence).

The chain joins TRBV21-1 to TRBJ2-5. TRBV21-1 is recorded as a pseudogene. The CDR3 loop spans 13 amino acids. CDR3 DNA: TGTGCCAGCAGCATAATAGACTGGGAGACCCAGTACTTC. As protein: CASSIIDWETQYF.

The sample holds a few counts of this clonotype. The V call is TRBV20-1, the J call TRBJ2-7; 9 nucleotides match TRBD1. The CDR3 runs to 15 residues. Germline loops: CDR1 DFQATT, CDR2 SNEGSKA (reference sequence). With V trimmed by 0 bases and J by 2 bases, 5 bases remained unmatched. CDR3 bases: TGCAGTGCTAGAGACTCCGGGACAGGGCCCTACGAGCAGTACTTC. The encoded protein is CSARDSGTGPYEQYF.

This clonotype occurred many times. The V gene is TRBV7-2, the J gene TRBJ2-1; a possible D gene is TRBD2 (6 bases). The germline V gene has CDR1 SGHTA and CDR2 FQGNSA. V was trimmed by 0 bases and J by 7 bases, leaving 10 bases between them. The CDR3 has 14 residues. Here the CDR3 reads CASSLAGGFNEQFF. The CDR3 region has the DNA TGTGCCAGCAGCTTAGCGGGAGGCTTTAATGAGCAGTTCTTC. Together with reference TRBV7-2 and TRBJ2-1, the CDR3 gives the full variable domain: GAGVSQSPSNKVTEKGKDVELRCDPISGHTALYWYRQSLGQGLEFLIYFQGNSAPDKSGLPSDRFSAERTGGSVSTLTIQRTQQEDSAVYLCASSLAGGFNEQFFGPGTRLTVL.